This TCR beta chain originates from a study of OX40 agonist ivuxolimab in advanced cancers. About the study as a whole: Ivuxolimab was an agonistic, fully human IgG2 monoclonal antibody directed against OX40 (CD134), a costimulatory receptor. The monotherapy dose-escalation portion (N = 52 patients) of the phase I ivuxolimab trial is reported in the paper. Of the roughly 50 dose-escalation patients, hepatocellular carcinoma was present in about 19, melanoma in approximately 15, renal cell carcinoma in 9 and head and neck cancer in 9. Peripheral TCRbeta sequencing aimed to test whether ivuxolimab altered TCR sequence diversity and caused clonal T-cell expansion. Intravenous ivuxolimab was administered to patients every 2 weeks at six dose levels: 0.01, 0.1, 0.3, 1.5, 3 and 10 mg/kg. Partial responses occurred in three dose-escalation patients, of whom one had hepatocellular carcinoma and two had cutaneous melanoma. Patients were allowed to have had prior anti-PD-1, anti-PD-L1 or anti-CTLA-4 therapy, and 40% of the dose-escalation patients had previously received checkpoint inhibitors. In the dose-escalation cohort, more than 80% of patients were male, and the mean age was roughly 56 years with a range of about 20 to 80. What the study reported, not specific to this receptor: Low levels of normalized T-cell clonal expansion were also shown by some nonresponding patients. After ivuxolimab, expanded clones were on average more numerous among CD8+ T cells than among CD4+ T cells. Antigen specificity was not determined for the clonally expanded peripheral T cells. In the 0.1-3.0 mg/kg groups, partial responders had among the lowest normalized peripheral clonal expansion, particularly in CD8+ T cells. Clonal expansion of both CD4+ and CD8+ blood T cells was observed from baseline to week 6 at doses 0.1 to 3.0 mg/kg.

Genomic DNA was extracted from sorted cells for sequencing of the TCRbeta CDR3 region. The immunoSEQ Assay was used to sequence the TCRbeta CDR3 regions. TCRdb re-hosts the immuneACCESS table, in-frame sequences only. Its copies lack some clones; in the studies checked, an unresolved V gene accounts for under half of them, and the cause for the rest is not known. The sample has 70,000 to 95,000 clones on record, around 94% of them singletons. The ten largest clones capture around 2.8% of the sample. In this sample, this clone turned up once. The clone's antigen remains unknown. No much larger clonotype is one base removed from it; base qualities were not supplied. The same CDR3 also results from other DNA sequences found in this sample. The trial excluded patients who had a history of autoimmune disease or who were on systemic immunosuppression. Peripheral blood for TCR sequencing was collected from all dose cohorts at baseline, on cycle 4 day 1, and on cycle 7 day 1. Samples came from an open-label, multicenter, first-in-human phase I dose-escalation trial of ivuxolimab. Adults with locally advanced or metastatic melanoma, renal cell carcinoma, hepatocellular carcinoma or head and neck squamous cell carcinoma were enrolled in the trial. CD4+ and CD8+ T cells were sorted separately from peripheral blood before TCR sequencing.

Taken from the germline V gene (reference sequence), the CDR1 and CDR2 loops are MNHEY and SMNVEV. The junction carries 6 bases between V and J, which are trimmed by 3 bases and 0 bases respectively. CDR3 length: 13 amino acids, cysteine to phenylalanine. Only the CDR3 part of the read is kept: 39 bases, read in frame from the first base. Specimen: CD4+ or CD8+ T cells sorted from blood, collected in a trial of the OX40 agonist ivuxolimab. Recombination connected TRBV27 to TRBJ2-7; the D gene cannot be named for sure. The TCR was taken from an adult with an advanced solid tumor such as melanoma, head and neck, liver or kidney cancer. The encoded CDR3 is CASSFSSSYEQYF. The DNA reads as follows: TGTGCCAGCAGTTTCTCTAGCTCCTACGAGCAGTACTTC.